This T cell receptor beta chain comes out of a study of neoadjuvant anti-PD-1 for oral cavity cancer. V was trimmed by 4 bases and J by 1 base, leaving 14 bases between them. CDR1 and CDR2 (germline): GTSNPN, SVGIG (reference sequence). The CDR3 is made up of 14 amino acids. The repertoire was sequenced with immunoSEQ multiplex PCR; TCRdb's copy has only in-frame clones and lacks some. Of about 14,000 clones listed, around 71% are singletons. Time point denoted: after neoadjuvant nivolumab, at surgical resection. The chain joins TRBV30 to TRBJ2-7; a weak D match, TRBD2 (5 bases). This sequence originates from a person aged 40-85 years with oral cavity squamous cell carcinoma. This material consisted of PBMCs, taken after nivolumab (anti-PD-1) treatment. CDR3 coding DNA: TGTGCCTGGACCACGGGAATCGGATCCTACGAGCAGTACTTC. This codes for CAWTTGIGSYEQYF.